The clone carrying this T cell receptor beta chain was seen at least ten times. The antigen is undetermined. The data originate from a study of T cells in Graves' hyperthyroidism and ophthalmopathy. The CDR3 totals 12 residues. Germline lookup yields CDR1 DFQATT and CDR2 SNEGSKA (reference sequence). The V and J ends lost 6 bases and 7 bases respectively, with 13 bases between them. The study's findings and limits: From stable hyperthyroidism, ophthalmopathy was set apart by a 13 V-J model. Most clonotypes expanded in the thyroid (above 0.001) were also present in blood.

Exclusion of a patient resulted from uncontrolled infection, other autoimmune disease, pregnancy or lactation. The CDR3 regions of TCR beta were amplified from RNA transcripts. Primed by the HTBI set, a first-round RT-PCR was run on the TCR CDR3. TCRdb re-called the multiplex PCR reads through MiXCR, storing one row per CDR3 protein. This sample has approximately 600,000 distinct CDR3 sequences, with roughly 14% found just once. The TCR comes from a woman under 40 with Graves' hyperthyroidism that later progressed to Graves' ophthalmopathy. This chain joins TRBV20-1 and TRBJ2-1, with D possibly being TRBD2 (5 bases). The sequencing input was blood. The CDR3 bases are TGCAGTGCCGCCGGGGTTACGAATGAGCAGTTCTTC. This codes for CSAAGVTNEQFF.